Below, 15 T cell receptor beta chains from the same sample are listed, as sequenced in a study of CD8 T cells in ankylosing spondylitis. TCRdb re-called the 5' RACE reads with MiXCR, one entry per CDR3 protein. The table lists roughly 230,000 distinct CDR3 sequences, under 8.5% of them singletons, with more than 4.5% in the top ten. The sample taken for sequencing was blood, either unsorted or a sorted T cell fraction (not recorded which). The receptors shown here come from a female donor with ankylosing spondylitis or in good health (not recorded which).

In DNA, the CDR3 is TGTGCCAGCAGCTTAGCCCCAACGAACACTGAAGCTTTCTTT. Its translation is CASSLAPTNTEAFF. The chain is built from TRBV7-3 and TRBJ1-1; the D is unclear. From germline, CDR1 is SGHTA and CDR2 FQGTGA. This CDR3 comprises 14 residues. The V end was cut by 2 bases, the J end by 1 base, with 8 bases between.

The chain's CDR3 is CASSQQGDDYGYTF. The DNA of the CDR3 is TGTGCCAGCTCACAACAGGGGGACGACTATGGCTACACCTTC. The chain recombines TRBV18 with TRBJ1-2; 8 nucleotides align to TRBD1. The CDR3 contains 14 residues. The J segment lost 3 bases and the V segment lost 4 bases, leaving 4 bases of the junction unmatched. Looked up from germline, CDR1 is KGHSH and CDR2 is LQKENI.

This clonotype was seen at least ten times. V is TRBV4-3 and J is TRBJ1-5, with 8 nucleotides matching TRBD1. The CDR3 totals 17 residues. CDR1 is LGHNA and CDR2 is YSLEER in the germline V gene. J lost 5 bases, V lost 0 bases, and 9 bases had no gene match. The DNA of the CDR3 is TGCGCCAGCAGCCAAGAGTGGGACAGGTTTGACTATCAGCCCCAGCATTTT. Translation gives CASSQEWDRFDYQPQHF.

The chain couples TRBV3-1 to TRBJ2-1; 10 bases match TRBD1. This CDR3 comprises 18 residues. V dropped 0 bases and J dropped 6; count of bases not matched to a gene: 11. Germline CDR1 is LGHDT and CDR2 is YNNKEL (reference sequence). The CDR3 loop is CASSQEFHTGTGANEQFF. CDR3 coding DNA: TGTGCCAGCAGCCAAGAGTTTCATACCGGGACAGGGGCCAATGAGCAGTTCTTC.

This clonotype was seen many times. The chain recombines TRBV18 with TRBJ2-1, with unresolved D. V gave up 1 base and J gave up 8 bases, with 15 bases separating them. Germline loops: CDR1 KGHSH, CDR2 LQKENI. The CDR3 runs 15 residues. The CDR3 protein is CASSPRTGTSDEQFF. In DNA, the CDR3 is TGTGCCAGCTCACCACGCACTGGCACCTCCGATGAGCAGTTCTTC. Drawing the rest from reference TRBV18 and TRBJ2-1, the complete variable domain is NAGVMQNPRHLVRRRGQEARLRCSPMKGHSHVYWYRQLPEEGLKFMVYLQKENIIDESGMPKERFSAEFPKEGPSILRIQQVVRGDSAAYFCASSPRTGTSDEQFFGPGTRLTVL.

This sequence joins TRBV20-1 and TRBJ1-2; D is possibly TRBD1 (5 bases). V dropped 6 bases and J dropped 3 bases, with 20 bases sitting between them. The CDR3 length is 15 residues. Germline V CDR1 and CDR2: DFQATT, SNEGSKA (reference sequence). DNA of the CDR3: TGCAGTGCCCCGAAGGTCGGGGGAGGTGACTATGGCTACACCTTC. It yields the protein CSAPKVGGGDYGYTF.

This clonotype was picked up many times. The genes are TRBV15 and TRBJ2-3, with 8 bases lining up with TRBD2. After removal of 1 base from V and 3 bases from J, the junction contained 3 bases not matched to a gene. Per germline, CDR1 LNHNV and CDR2 YYDKDF (reference sequence). The CDR3 runs to 15 residues. This CDR3 is CATSRAGGRTDTQYF. The CDR3 bases are TGTGCCACCAGCAGAGCGGGAGGGCGAACAGATACGCAGTATTTT.

This clonotype was counted many times. The CDR3 sequence is CASSAEGNEQFF. The CDR3, as DNA: TGCGCCAGCAGCGCCGAGGGGAATGAGCAGTTCTTC. The rearrangement joins TRBV5-1 to TRBJ2-1; D is tentatively TRBD1 or TRBD2 (5 bases each). V was cut by 4 bases and J by 7 bases, with 9 bases left in between. The CDR3 runs to 12 residues. The germline V gene encodes CDR1 SGHRS and CDR2 YFSETQ.

Regarding this clonotype: Just one base apart from a much larger clone, this may be a read error. The J gene is TRBJ1-4, the V gene TRBV20-1, with D perhaps TRBD1 (6 bases). CDR1 DFQATT and CDR2 SNEGSKA come from the germline V gene (reference sequence). The CDR3 has 17 amino acids. CDR3 in DNA: TGCTGTGCTAGAAAGCCCCAACAGGGAACAACTAATGAAAAACTGTTTTTT. It yields the protein CCARKPQQGTTNEKLFF.

This clonotype was recorded a few times. The chain recombines TRBV7-9 with TRBJ2-3, with 10 nucleotides matching TRBD2. Germline lookup yields CDR1 SEHNR and CDR2 FQNEAQ (reference sequence). V shed 5 bases and J 10 bases; nucleotides not matched to a gene: 9. The CDR3 totals 14 residues. The CDR3 spells CASSRGLARVPQYF. The CDR3, as DNA: TGTGCCAGCAGCCGGGGACTAGCGCGAGTGCCGCAGTATTTT.

This clonotype occurred many times. V and J are TRBV29-1 and TRBJ1-1; D might be TRBD1 (6 bases). This CDR3 is 16 amino acids long. Germline CDR1 reads SQVTM; CDR2 reads ANQGSEA. Trimming stripped 6 bases from V and 1 base from J, with 21 bases between. The CDR3 nucleotides read TGCAGCGTACCCCTTTTTACGACAGGAGAGAACACTGAAGCTTTCTTT. This codes for CSVPLFTTGENTEAFF.

This clonotype occurred a few times. Here the CDR3 reads CASSLGWTENNEQFF. CDR3 nucleotides: TGTGCCAGCAGCTTGGGTTGGACAGAAAACAATGAGCAGTTCTTC. This chain links TRBV7-8 with TRBJ2-1; a weak D match, TRBD1 (6 bases). Trimming pared 3 bases from V and 5 bases from J, leaving 14 bases between. The CDR3 spans 15 residues. Germline-derived CDR1 and CDR2 are SGHVS and FQNEAQ.

This clonotype was seen a handful of times. The chain links TRBV11-2 to TRBJ2-1; the match to TRBD2 covers 11 bases. CDR1 is SGHAT, CDR2 FQNNGV, per germline. This CDR3 has 17 amino acids. V lost 3 bases, J lost 3 bases, and 7 bases stayed unmatched. The CDR3 loop is CASSLGAGLAVYNEQFF. The CDR3 DNA follows: TGTGCCAGCAGCTTGGGGGCGGGACTAGCGGTCTACAATGAGCAGTTCTTC.

This clonotype has a count of ten or more. The rearrangement uses TRBV7-8 and TRBJ1-5; D perhaps matches TRBD1 (5 bases). V gave up 1 base and J gave up 5 bases, with 12 bases separating them. Germline lookup yields CDR1 SGHVS and CDR2 FQNEAQ. This CDR3 spans 15 amino acids. This chain's CDR3 is CASSLGGGGDQPQHF. The DNA for the CDR3 is TGTGCCAGCAGCTTAGGCGGAGGAGGGGATCAGCCCCAGCATTTT.

The chain employs TRBV7-2 and TRBJ1-1; possibly TRBD1 for D (6 bases). Trimming took off 2 bases at V and 3 bases at J, with 16 bases between the two ends. The CDR3 is 16 amino acids. Germline-derived CDR1 and CDR2 are SGHTA and FQGNSA. DNA for the CDR3: TGTGCCAGCAGCTTACAAACAGGGAGTTGGGACACTGAAGCTTTCTTT. Its translation is CASSLQTGSWDTEAFF.